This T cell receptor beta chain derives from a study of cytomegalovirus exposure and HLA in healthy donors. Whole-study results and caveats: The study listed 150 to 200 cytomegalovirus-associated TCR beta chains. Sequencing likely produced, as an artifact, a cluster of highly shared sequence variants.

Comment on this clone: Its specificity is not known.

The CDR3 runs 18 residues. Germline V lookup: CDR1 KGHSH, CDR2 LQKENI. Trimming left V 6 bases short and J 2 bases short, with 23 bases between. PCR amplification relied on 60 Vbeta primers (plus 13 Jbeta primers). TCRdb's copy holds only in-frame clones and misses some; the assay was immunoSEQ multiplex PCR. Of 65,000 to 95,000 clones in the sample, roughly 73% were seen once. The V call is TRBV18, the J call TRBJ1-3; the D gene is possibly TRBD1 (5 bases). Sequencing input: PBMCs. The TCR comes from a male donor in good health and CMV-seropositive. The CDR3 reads CASSPSVGGYGAGNTIYF. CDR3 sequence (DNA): TGTGCCAGCTCCCCTAGTGTCGGGGGATACGGAGCTGGAAACACCATATATTTT.